The 6 T cell receptor beta chains reported below all come from one sample, sequenced in a study of cytomegalovirus exposure and HLA in healthy donors. In the PCR, 60 Vbeta and 13 Jbeta primers were used. The protocol was immunoSEQ multiplex PCR, while the TCRdb copy is restricted to in-frame clones and leaves out a portion. The sample has some 150,000 clones, approximately 80% seen once. The sample taken for sequencing was PBMCs. Receptor source: a man aged 18 to 30 in good health and CMV-seropositive.

This clone has ten or more counts. The chain couples TRBV4-1 to TRBJ1-5; tentatively, D is TRBD1 (5 bases). The germline gives CDR1 MGHRA, CDR2 YSYEKL. V lost 2 bases and J 4 bases, leaving 12 bases between the germline ends. This CDR3 is 15 amino acids long. The CDR3 coding sequence is TGCGCCAGCAGCCAACGTGGACGGGGGAATCAGCCCCAGCATTTT. Translating it yields CASSQRGRGNQPQHF.

The genes are TRBV13 and TRBJ2-1, with 8 nucleotides matching TRBD1. This CDR3 has 15 amino acids. The V and J ends lost 7 bases and 4 bases, in that order; junction bases with no gene match: 9. Germline CDR1 PRHDT, CDR2 FYEKMQ (reference sequence). CDR3 loop: CASTQGAGLYNEQFF. The CDR3 DNA is TGTGCCAGCACCCAGGGGGCGGGTTTATACAATGAGCAGTTCTTC.

The chain uses TRBV13 and TRBJ1-1, with D possibly being TRBD1 (6 bases). Germline V gives CDR1 PRHDT, CDR2 FYEKMQ (reference sequence). This CDR3 has 16 amino acids. Trimming took 5 bases from V and 5 from J, leaving 21 bases between them. CDR3 protein: CASSPHPTGIHTEAFF. CDR3 bases: TGTGCCAGCAGCCCCCATCCTACAGGGATTCATACTGAAGCTTTCTTT.

The chain is built from TRBV5-6 and TRBJ2-3; tentative D call: TRBD1 (5 bases). This CDR3 has 13 residues. CDR1 SGHDT and CDR2 YYEEEE come from the germline V gene. Trimming cost V 4 bases and J 9 bases, with 15 bases left between them. CDR3 amino acids: CASSQPDRPTQYF. The CDR3 region has the DNA TGTGCCAGCAGCCAGCCAGACAGACCGACGCAGTATTTT.

The table lists this clone with a few counts. The V gene is TRBV5-1, the J gene TRBJ2-5; 7 bases match TRBD1. V lost 0 bases and J lost 5; bases outside the gene matches: 4. The CDR3 is 14 residues long. The germline CDR1 and CDR2 sequences are SGHRS and YFSETQ. The CDR3 DNA is TGCGCCAGCAGCTTGGAGGGCAGGGGGGAGACCCAGTACTTC. Translated, it gives CASSLEGRGETQYF.

The V and J genes are TRBV7-6 and TRBJ2-3; 9 positions agree with TRBD1. Germline CDR1 is SGHVS and CDR2 is FNYEAQ. CDR3 length equals 19 residues. J gave up 3 bases and V 0 bases, and 13 bases lay outside the gene matches. The CDR3 here is CASSLAFARDRVMTDTQYF. As DNA, the CDR3 is TGTGCCAGCAGCTTAGCATTTGCCCGGGACAGGGTTATGACAGATACGCAGTATTTT.